These 28 T cell receptor beta chains originate from one sample sequenced in a study of T cell responses to AZD1222 COVID-19 vaccine. Generated by immunoSEQ multiplex PCR, the TCRdb table keeps only in-frame clones and is missing some. The sample holds about 130,000 clones, roughly nine tenths seen once. The sequencing used peripheral blood, collected on day 0 of AZD1222 vaccination. The receptors stem from an adult in good health.

The chain uses TRBV18 and TRBJ1-6, with D possibly being TRBD1 (5 bases). This CDR3 comprises 18 residues. Per the germline V gene, CDR1 is KGHSH and CDR2 is LQKENI. Trimming took off 6 bases at V and 5 bases at J, with 23 bases between the two ends. This CDR3 reads CASSRTGPTPGHNSPLHF. DNA for the CDR3: TGTGCCAGCTCGCGGACCGGTCCCACACCGGGGCATAATTCACCCCTCCACTTT. Looking up the rest from reference TRBV18 and TRBJ1-6 gives the full variable domain: NAGVMQNPRHLVRRRGQEARLRCSPMKGHSHVYWYRQLPEEGLKFMVYLQKENIIDESGMPKERFSAEFPKEGPSILRIQQVVRGDSAAYFCASSRTGPTPGHNSPLHFGNGTRLTVT.

V usage is TRBV24-1 and J usage is TRBJ2-1; the match to TRBD2 covers 13 bases. The CDR3 runs 13 residues. With V trimmed by 11 bases and J by 8 bases, 5 bases remained unmatched. Per the germline V gene, CDR1 is KGHDR and CDR2 is SFDVKD. The CDR3 nucleotides are TGTGCCATCCGGACTAGCGGGGGTGATGAGCAGTTCTTC. This gives the protein CAIRTSGGDEQFF.

The rearrangement uses TRBV7-9 and TRBJ1-2; 11 nucleotides agree with TRBD1. Unmatched junction bases numbered 9, after V lost 3 bases and J lost 6 bases. CDR1 and CDR2 from the germline V gene are SEHNR and FQNEAQ (reference sequence). The CDR3 has 16 amino acids. The CDR3: CASSLDGTGGRDGYTF. CDR3 bases: TGTGCCAGCAGCTTGGACGGGACAGGGGGAAGAGATGGCTACACCTTC.

This clone was observed once. The chain joins TRBV7-8 to TRBJ2-3; the D gene is possibly TRBD2 (7 bases). Trimming took off 7 bases at V and 2 bases at J, with 19 bases between the two ends. The CDR3 covers 16 residues. Germline V gives CDR1 SGHVS, CDR2 FQNEAQ. CDR3 nucleotide sequence: TGTGCCAGCACCCTTGGGGGAGGGGGGGCCACAGATACGCAGTATTTT. Translating it yields CASTLGGGGATDTQYF.

The chain has TRBV9 and TRBJ1-3, with D perhaps TRBD1 (6 bases). This CDR3 region has 15 residues. Looked up from germline, CDR1 is SGDLS and CDR2 is YYNGEE. The V gene lost 6 bases and the J gene lost 3 bases, with 16 bases spanning the gap. As DNA, the CDR3 is TGTGCCAGCACCTACAACTTACAGGGTGGAAACACCATATATTTT. It specifies CASTYNLQGGNTIYF.

This clone was found a few times. Other DNA sequences in this specimen translate into the identical CDR3. The chain couples TRBV7-9 to TRBJ2-7; D possibly corresponds to TRBD1 (5 bases). The CDR3 runs 15 residues. CDR1 is SEHNR, CDR2 FQNEAQ, per germline (reference sequence). Trimming stripped 5 bases from V and 2 bases from J, with 16 bases between. CDR3 DNA: TGTGCCAGCAGCCTACCCCTGGGGCAGGCCTACGAGCAGTACTTC. This encodes CASSLPLGQAYEQYF. Full variable domain (rest looked up from reference TRBV7-9 and TRBJ2-7): DTGVSQNPRHKITKRGQNVTFRCDPISEHNRLYWYRQTLGQGPEFLTYFQNEAQLEKSRLLSDRFSAERPKGSFSTLEIQRTEQGDSAMYLCASSLPLGQAYEQYFGPGTRLTVT.

The rearrangement joins TRBV21-1 to TRBJ1-3; the table's D call, TRBD1, was not checked against the DNA. TRBV21-1 is noted as a pseudogene. This CDR3 region has 17 residues. The CDR3 region has the DNA TGTGCCAGCAGCTACCAGGCCAGGGGGCTCGTTGGAAACACCATATATTTT. It codes for CASSYQARGLVGNTIYF.

With respect to this clone: Other DNA sequences from this sample encode an identical CDR3 as well. The chain links TRBV3-1 (or the pseudogene TRBV3-2) to TRBJ2-7, with D unclear. Germline V gives CDR1 LGHDT, CDR2 YNNKEL (reference sequence). V was shortened by 1 base and J by 0 bases, with 1 base between the two germline ends. This CDR3 region has 12 residues. CDR3 nucleotide sequence: TGTGCCAGCAGCCAAGGCTCCTACGAGCAGTACTTC. Residues: CASSQGSYEQYF.

The chain recombines TRBV5-1 with TRBJ2-7; D tentatively reads TRBD1 or TRBD2 (5 bases each). The CDR3 length is 14 residues. Germline CDR1 and CDR2: SGHRS and YFSETQ. The V end was cut by 0 bases, the J end by 3 bases, with 10 bases between. The CDR3 region has the DNA TGCGCCAGCAGCTTGGGGCAGGGAGTCTACGAGCAGTACTTC. Protein: CASSLGQGVYEQYF.

The chain combines TRBV5-8 with TRBJ1-3; D is undetermined. The germline V gene has CDR1 SGHTS and CDR2 YDEGEE. The CDR3 is 14 residues long. The V and J ends lost 0 bases and 2 bases respectively, with 6 bases between them. The DNA for the CDR3 is TGTGCCAGCAGCTTGGGACACCCTGGAAACACCATATATTTT. Amino acids: CASSLGHPGNTIYF.

The chain is built from TRBV2 and TRBJ2-7; 8 nucleotides align to TRBD1. Germline CDR1 reads SNHLY; CDR2 reads FYNNEI. V shed 7 bases and J 7 bases; nucleotides not matched to a gene: 15. CDR3 size: 15 residues. DNA of the CDR3: TGTGCCAGCACTCCCACAGGGGGGATCTGGAGTGAGCAGTACTTC. The encoded protein is CASTPTGGIWSEQYF.

V and J are TRBV28 and TRBJ2-1; 8 nucleotides align to TRBD2. The J segment lost 5 bases and the V segment lost 6 bases, leaving 12 bases of the junction unmatched. The CDR3 loop spans 16 amino acids. Germline-derived CDR1 and CDR2 are MDHEN and SYDVKM. CDR3 sequence reads: CASRSAKAGGDNEQFF. CDR3 nucleotides: TGTGCCAGCAGGTCAGCAAAGGCGGGGGGTGACAATGAGCAGTTCTTC. The full variable domain, completed using reference TRBV28 and TRBJ2-1, is DVKVTQSSRYLVKRTGEKVFLECVQDMDHENMFWYRQDPGLGLRLIYFSYDVKMKEKGDIPEGYSVSREKKERFSLILESASTNQTSMYLCASRSAKAGGDNEQFFGPGTRLTVL.

V usage is TRBV2 and J usage is TRBJ1-6; weak D call: TRBD1 (6 bases). Trimming removed 6 bases at V and 5 bases at J, with 11 bases between. The CDR3 consists of 14 residues. The germline V gene has CDR1 SNHLY and CDR2 FYNNEI. DNA of the CDR3: TGTGCCAGCAGAAACCAGGGGAATAATTCACCCCTCCACTTT. It yields the protein CASRNQGNNSPLHF.

V and J are TRBV15 and TRBJ2-1; 9 nucleotides agree with TRBD2. With 3 bases clipped from V and 5 bases from J, the junction kept 8 bases outside the gene matches. The CDR3 extends over 16 amino acids. Germline V gene lookup returns CDR1 LNHNV and CDR2 YYDKDF (reference sequence). The CDR3 spells CATSSLAGRFDNEQFF. CDR3 nucleotides: TGTGCCACCAGCAGTCTAGCGGGGCGGTTCGACAATGAGCAGTTCTTC. Variable domain in full (rest from reference TRBV15 and TRBJ2-1): DAMVIQNPRYQVTQFGKPVTLSCSQTLNHNVMYWYQQKSSQAPKLLFHYYDKDFNNEADTPDNFQSRRPNTSFCFLDIRSPGLGDTAMYLCATSSLAGRFDNEQFFGPGTRLTVL.

The chain uses TRBV7-2 and TRBJ1-2; 7 positions match TRBD1. Germline loops: CDR1 SGHTA, CDR2 FQGNSA. CDR3 length: 16 residues. The junction had 6 bases not matched to a gene; V was cut back by 2 bases and J by 0 bases. The DNA of the CDR3 is TGTGCCAGCAGCTTATTCGACAGGGAAGCTAACTATGGCTACACCTTC. Protein: CASSLFDREANYGYTF.

The V call is TRBV2, the J call TRBJ2-6; D may be TRBD1 (5 bases). CDR1 is SNHLY and CDR2 is FYNNEI in the germline V gene. V lost 2 bases and J 3 bases, leaving 8 bases between the germline ends. The CDR3 is 15 amino acids. The CDR3 region has the DNA TGTGCCAGCAGTGAATTAGGGGTTGGGGCCAACGTCCTGACTTTC. Its protein is CASSELGVGANVLTF.

The chain's CDR3 is CASSSLGQANTEAFF. Here the CDR3 DNA reads TGTGCCAGCAGCTCCCTAGGACAGGCGAACACTGAAGCTTTCTTT. The rearrangement uses TRBV5-5 and TRBJ1-1; the match to TRBD1 covers 7 bases. Germline loops: CDR1 SGHKS, CDR2 YYEKEE (reference sequence). The V gene end was trimmed by 3 bases and the J gene end by 1 base; junction bases not matched to a gene: 6. The CDR3 spans 15 residues. Full variable domain (rest looked up from reference TRBV5-5 and TRBJ1-1): DAGVTQSPTHLIKTRGQQVTLRCSPISGHKSVSWYQQVLGQGPQFIFQYYEKEERGRGNFPDRFSARQFPNYSSELNVNALLLGDSALYLCASSSLGQANTEAFFGQGTRLTVV.

The V gene is TRBV24-1, the J gene TRBJ1-6, with 7 bases fitting TRBD1. This CDR3 comprises 19 residues. Germline V gene lookup returns CDR1 KGHDR and CDR2 SFDVKD. V lost 5 bases, J lost 7 bases, and 19 bases stayed unmatched. As DNA, the CDR3 is TGTGCCACCAGTGTGCCCGGGACAGACTCGTCAAGGGACAATTCACCCCTCCACTTT. Its protein product is CATSVPGTDSSRDNSPLHF.

The chain recombines TRBV5-6 with TRBJ1-4; TRBD1 matches 8 bases. Trimming removed 4 bases from V and 7 bases from J; junction bases left unmatched: 6. CDR1 and CDR2 from the germline V gene are SGHDT and YYEEEE. The CDR3 is 14 amino acids. CDR3 in amino acids: CASSPTGGGEKLFF. CDR3 in DNA: TGTGCCAGCAGCCCCACAGGGGGTGGTGAAAAACTGTTTTTT.

The chain is built from TRBV29-1 and TRBJ1-5; D is ambiguous. Trimming pared 5 bases from V and 0 bases from J, leaving 5 bases between. The CDR3 contains 12 residues. CDR1 SQVTM and CDR2 ANQGSEA come from the germline V gene. The CDR3 sequence is CSVMGSNQPQHF. The CDR3 DNA follows: TGCAGCGTTATGGGTAGCAATCAGCCCCAGCATTTT.

The chain couples TRBV3-1 (or the pseudogene TRBV3-2) to TRBJ2-7; D may be TRBD1 (6 bases). Germline V gene sequence: CDR1 LGHDT, CDR2 YNNKEL (reference sequence). The CDR3 sequence is 14 residues long. With 4 bases removed from V and 2 bases from J, the gap between germline ends came to 12 bases. CDR3 sequence: CASSLRDIPYEQYF. CDR3 bases: TGTGCCAGCAGCCTTCGGGACATCCCCTACGAGCAGTACTTC.

This chain's CDR3 is CANPQGARDEQYF. The DNA of the CDR3 is TGTGCCAACCCACAGGGGGCGAGAGACGAGCAGTACTTC. The V call is TRBV9, the J call TRBJ2-7, with TRBD1 identical over 9 bases. There are 13 residues in the CDR3. V gave up 9 bases and J gave up 5 bases; unmatched junction bases: 9. The germline CDR1 and CDR2 sequences are SGDLS and YYNGEE. The entire variable domain, with the rest obtained from reference TRBV9 and TRBJ2-7, is as follows: DSGVTQTPKHLITATGQRVTLRCSPRSGDLSVYWYQQSLDQGLQFLIQYYNGEERAKGNILERFSAQQFPDLHSELNLSSLELGDSALYFCANPQGARDEQYFGPGTRLTVT.

V is TRBV5-8 and J is TRBJ2-5, with TRBD1 as a possible D gene (6 bases). The CDR3 is made up of 15 amino acids. The V end lost 0 bases, the J end lost 1 base, and 10 bases lay between the germline ends. In germline, CDR1 is SGHTS, CDR2 YDEGEE. In DNA form, the CDR3 reads TGTGCCAGCAGCTTGGAGTGGACAGTCCAAGAGACCCAGTACTTC. Translated, it gives CASSLEWTVQETQYF.

The V and J genes are TRBV4-3 and TRBJ2-6; D call uncertain. Trimming pared 3 bases from V and 4 bases from J, leaving 10 bases between. The CDR3 is 15 residues long. Germline values: CDR1 LGHNA, CDR2 YSLEER. The CDR3 DNA is TGCGCCAGCAGCCAGGCGCCCTACGGGGCCAACGTCCTGACTTTC. It encodes CASSQAPYGANVLTF.

The J gene is TRBJ2-7, the V gene TRBV6-5; 7 nucleotides agree with TRBD2. Germline V gene data show CDR1 as MNHEY and CDR2 as SVGAGI. This CDR3 contains 14 residues. With V trimmed by 8 bases and J by 3 bases, 10 bases remained unmatched. The chain's CDR3 is CASSTLAGDYEQYF. DNA of the CDR3: TGTGCCAGCTCGACCTTGGCGGGGGACTACGAGCAGTACTTC.

This rearrangement joins TRBV5-5 to TRBJ2-7; 7 bases fit TRBD2. Trimming took 4 bases from V and 3 from J; bases not matched to a gene: 10. CDR3 length equals 15 residues. The germline V gene encodes CDR1 SGHKS and CDR2 YYEKEE (reference sequence). DNA of the CDR3: TGTGCCAGCAGCCTAACTTCCGGACTAGTCTACGAGCAGTACTTC. It yields the protein CASSLTSGLVYEQYF. Complete variable domain (other parts from reference TRBV5-5 and TRBJ2-7): DAGVTQSPTHLIKTRGQQVTLRCSPISGHKSVSWYQQVLGQGPQFIFQYYEKEERGRGNFPDRFSARQFPNYSSELNVNALLLGDSALYLCASSLTSGLVYEQYFGPGTRLTVT.

This clone was seen once. The rearrangement joins TRBV30 to TRBJ1-5; tentatively, D is TRBD1 (5 bases). The CDR3 spans 13 residues. Germline loops: CDR1 GTSNPN, CDR2 SVGIG (reference sequence). The CDR3 DNA sequence: TGTGCTTCTGGGGCAGGGAGCAATCAGCCCCAGCATTTT. This codes for CASGAGSNQPQHF.

The chain employs TRBV4-2 and TRBJ1-2; a possible D gene is TRBD1 (5 bases). The V and J ends lost 0 bases and 1 base respectively, with 9 bases between them. Germline V lookup: CDR1 LGHNA, CDR2 YNFKEQ. This CDR3 comprises 15 residues. In DNA, the CDR3 is TGTGCCAGCAGCCAAGATCGGGGCAGTAACTATGGCTACACCTTC. As protein: CASSQDRGSNYGYTF.